This T cell receptor beta chain is drawn from a study of identical twins. Many counts were recorded for this clonotype. Antigen specificity is unknown. V was clipped by 5 bases and J by 0 bases, with 13 bases between them. The V gene's germline CDR1 is SGHTA and CDR2 FQGNSA. This CDR3 comprises 16 residues. TCRdb reprocessed the 5' RACE reads with MiXCR, giving one entry per CDR3 protein. There are about 250,000 distinct CDR3 sequences in the sample; approximately 8.3% occur only once, and 2.5% to 3.5% lies in the top ten. Only healthy Caucasians were included as donors. Whole-study findings and limits: Invariant T cells like MAIT and iNKT could partly confound the zero-insertion analyses.

The sample was also reused in another study, on yellow fever vaccine responses in identical twins.

The source of this sequence is a woman aged 18-35 years in good health. The sample comprised CD8+ T cells sorted from blood. This rearrangement joins TRBV7-2 to TRBJ1-4, with D uncertain. The CDR3 loop reads CASSPLRVATNEKLFF. CDR3 nucleotide sequence: TGTGCCAGCAGCCCCCTTAGGGTTGCAACTAATGAAAAACTGTTTTTT.